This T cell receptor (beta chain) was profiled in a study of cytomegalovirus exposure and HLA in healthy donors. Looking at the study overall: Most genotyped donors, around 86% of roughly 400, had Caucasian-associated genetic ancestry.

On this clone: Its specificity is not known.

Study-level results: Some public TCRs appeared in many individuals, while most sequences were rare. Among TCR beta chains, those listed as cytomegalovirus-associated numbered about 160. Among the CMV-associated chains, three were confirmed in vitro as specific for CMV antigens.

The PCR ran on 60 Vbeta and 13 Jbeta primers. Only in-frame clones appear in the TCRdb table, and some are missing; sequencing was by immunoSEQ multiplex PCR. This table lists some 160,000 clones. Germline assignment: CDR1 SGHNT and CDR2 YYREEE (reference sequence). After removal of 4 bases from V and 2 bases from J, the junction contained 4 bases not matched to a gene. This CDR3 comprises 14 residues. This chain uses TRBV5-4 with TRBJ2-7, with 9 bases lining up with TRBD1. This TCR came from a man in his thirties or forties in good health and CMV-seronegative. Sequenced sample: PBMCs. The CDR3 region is CASSLDRGPYEQYF. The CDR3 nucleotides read TGTGCCAGCAGCCTGGACAGGGGCCCCTACGAGCAGTACTTC.